This T cell receptor (beta chain) was found in a study of blood T cell repertoires in COVID-19. Worth noting for this clone: The same CDR3 also results from other DNA sequences found in this sample.

The assay was immunoSEQ multiplex PCR, and TCRdb's table has in-frame clones only and misses some. The sample has approximately 190,000 clones; roughly 87% are singletons. The sequenced material came from peripheral blood. The receptor was isolated from a woman aged 40 to 55 with acute or convalescent COVID-19.

The CDR3 DNA follows: TGTGCCAGCTCACCGAGGGACAGCTACAATGAGCAGTTCTTC. The encoded protein is CASSPRDSYNEQFF. This rearrangement joins TRBV18 to TRBJ2-1, with 7 bases that match TRBD1. The CDR3 consists of 14 residues. The V gene end was trimmed by 3 bases and the J gene end by 3 bases; junction bases not matched to a gene: 2. Germline V lookup: CDR1 KGHSH, CDR2 LQKENI.